A selection of T cell receptor beta chains follows, all from one sample in a study of OX40 agonist ivuxolimab in advanced cancers. The data were produced by immunoSEQ multiplex PCR, yet TCRdb's version contains in-frame clones alone and is incomplete. Of fewer than 40,000 clones listed, about three quarters are singletons. The sample here was CD4+ or CD8+ T cells sorted from blood, taken in a trial of the OX40 agonist ivuxolimab. The source is an adult with an advanced solid tumor such as melanoma, head and neck, liver or kidney cancer. Both conserved end residues are part of each CDR3. D genes are given only for firm matches. Clone size is stated in some rows and not others, as once, few, many or a class when expanded.

J gene	D gene	V gene	clone size	CDR3 protein	CDR3 DNA
TRBJ2-2	NA	TRBV10-3	NA	CAIRRRDLNTGELFF	TGTGCCATCAGACGCCGGGACTTGAACACCGGGGAGCTGTTTTTT
TRBJ2-1	TRBD2	TRBV15	NA	CATREEPSGVTGNEQFF	TGTGCCACCAGGGAGGAGCCTAGCGGGGTTACAGGGAATGAGCAGTTCTTC
TRBJ1-1	NA	TRBV11-2	NA	CASSSSDRANTEAFF	TGTGCCAGCAGCTCCTCGGACAGAGCGAACACTGAAGCTTTCTTT
TRBJ2-7	NA	TRBV27	NA	CASSLKGRGLFYEQYF	TGTGCCAGCAGTTTAAAGGGCAGGGGCCTGTTCTACGAGCAGTACTTC
TRBJ2-3	NA	TRBV19	NA	CASTADTSTDTQYF	TGTGCCAGTACCGCGGACACCAGCACAGATACGCAGTATTTT
TRBJ2-7	TRBD1	TRBV13	NA	CASSLGGTGNYEQYF	TGTGCCAGCAGCTTAGGGGGGACAGGGAACTACGAGCAGTACTTC
TRBJ1-4	NA	TRBV9	NA	CASTVGPGTNEKLFF	TGTGCCAGCACGGTTGGTCCAGGGACTAATGAAAAACTGTTTTTT
TRBJ2-1	TRBD2	TRBV7-6	NA	CASSSPRTSVNSYNEQFF	TGTGCCAGCAGCTCCCCCAGGACTAGCGTCAACTCCTACAATGAGCAGTTCTTC
TRBJ2-7	TRBD2	TRBV6-7	NA	CASSSGGDYEQYF	TGTGCCAGTTCTAGCGGGGGGGACTACGAGCAGTACTTC
TRBJ2-1	TRBD2	TRBV27	NA	CASSTPGLAETRNEQFF	TGTGCCAGCAGTACTCCGGGACTAGCGGAGACAAGGAATGAGCAGTTCTTC
TRBJ2-5	NA	TRBV7-2	NA	CASSLLGGTYQETQYF	TGTGCCAGCAGCCTCCTGGGGGGAACGTACCAAGAGACCCAGTACTTC
TRBJ1-2	NA	TRBV5-1	NA	CASSTAGYRDGYTF	TGCGCCAGCAGCACCGCCGGGTATAGAGATGGCTACACCTTC
TRBJ1-5	TRBD1	TRBV9	NA	CASSVGQGANQPQHF	TGTGCCAGCAGCGTAGGGCAGGGGGCGAATCAGCCCCAGCATTTT
TRBJ2-7	NA	TRBV28	once	CASSLGSGREQYF	TGTGCCAGCAGTTTAGGGTCTGGGCGTGAGCAGTACTTC
TRBJ2-1	NA	TRBV9	NA	CASSPAWGGQYNEQFF	TGTGCCAGCAGCCCCGCCTGGGGAGGACAATACAATGAGCAGTTCTTC
TRBJ2-5	NA	TRBV14	once	CASSQQASGETQYF	TGTGCCAGCAGCCAACAGGCGTCGGGAGAGACCCAGTACTTC
TRBJ1-1	NA	TRBV11-2	few	CASSLDPGDSTEAFF	TGTGCCAGCAGCTTAGATCCCGGGGACTCCACTGAAGCTTTCTTT
TRBJ2-7	NA	TRBV11-2	NA	CASSLGQATAYEQYF	TGTGCCAGCAGCTTAGGACAGGCCACCGCCTACGAGCAGTACTTC
TRBJ2-3	NA	TRBV19	NA	CASSSDGTSTDTQYF	TGTGCCAGTAGTTCAGACGGAACTAGCACAGATACGCAGTATTTT
TRBJ2-7	TRBD2	TRBV28	NA	CASSLGPSGTSTYEQYF	TGTGCCAGCAGTTTAGGCCCTAGCGGGACGTCGACCTACGAGCAGTACTTC
TRBJ1-2	TRBD1	TRBV6-4	NA	CASSSGTGHGYTF	TGTGCCAGCAGCTCCGGGACAGGGCATGGCTACACCTTC
TRBJ2-1	TRBD2	TRBV7-9	NA	CASSLAGGQNEQFF	TGTGCCAGCAGCTTAGCGGGAGGGCAGAATGAGCAGTTCTTC
TRBJ1-3	NA	TRBV30	NA	CAWSGGGNTIYF	TGTGCCTGGAGTGGGGGAGGAAACACCATATATTTT